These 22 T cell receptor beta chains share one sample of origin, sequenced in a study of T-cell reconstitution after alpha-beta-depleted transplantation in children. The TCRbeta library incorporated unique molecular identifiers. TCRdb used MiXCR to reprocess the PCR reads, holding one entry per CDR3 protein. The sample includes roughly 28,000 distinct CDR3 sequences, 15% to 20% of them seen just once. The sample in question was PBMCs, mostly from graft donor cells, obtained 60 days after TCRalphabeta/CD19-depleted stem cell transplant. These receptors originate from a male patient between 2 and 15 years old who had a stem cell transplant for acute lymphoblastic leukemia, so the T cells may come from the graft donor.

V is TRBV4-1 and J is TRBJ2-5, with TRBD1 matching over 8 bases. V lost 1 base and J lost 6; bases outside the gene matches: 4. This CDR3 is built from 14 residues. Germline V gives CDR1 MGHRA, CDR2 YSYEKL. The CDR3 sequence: CASSQVTGDQTQYF. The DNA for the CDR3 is TGCGCCAGCAGCCAAGTGACAGGGGACCAGACCCAGTACTTC.

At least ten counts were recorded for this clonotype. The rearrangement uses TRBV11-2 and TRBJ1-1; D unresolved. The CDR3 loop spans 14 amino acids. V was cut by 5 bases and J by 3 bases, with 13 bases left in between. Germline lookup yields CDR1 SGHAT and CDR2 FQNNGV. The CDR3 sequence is CASSQTTGYTEAFF. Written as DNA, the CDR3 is TGTGCCAGCAGCCAAACGACGGGGTACACTGAAGCTTTCTTT.

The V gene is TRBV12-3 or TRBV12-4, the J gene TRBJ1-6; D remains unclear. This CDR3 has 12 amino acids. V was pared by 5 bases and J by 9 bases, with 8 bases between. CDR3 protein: CASSPLSSPLHF. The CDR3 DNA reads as TGTGCCAGCAGTCCTTTGAGTTCACCCCTCCACTTT.

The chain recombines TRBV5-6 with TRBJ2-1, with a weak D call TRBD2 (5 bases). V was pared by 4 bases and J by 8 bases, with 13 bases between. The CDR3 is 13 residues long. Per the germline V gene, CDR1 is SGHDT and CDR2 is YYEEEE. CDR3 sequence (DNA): TGTGCCAGCAGCCCGACGGGATTCTATGAGCAGTTCTTC. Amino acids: CASSPTGFYEQFF.

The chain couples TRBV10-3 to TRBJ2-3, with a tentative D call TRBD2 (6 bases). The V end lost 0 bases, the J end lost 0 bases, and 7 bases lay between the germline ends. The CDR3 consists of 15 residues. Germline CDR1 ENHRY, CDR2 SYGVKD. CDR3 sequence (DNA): TGTGCCATCAGTGAGTCGGAGGGAAGCACAGATACGCAGTATTTT. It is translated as CAISESEGSTDTQYF.

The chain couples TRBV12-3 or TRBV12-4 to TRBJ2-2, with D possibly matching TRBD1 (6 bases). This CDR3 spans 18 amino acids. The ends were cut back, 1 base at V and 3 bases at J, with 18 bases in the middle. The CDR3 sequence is CASSLDKIGQTYTGELFF. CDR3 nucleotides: TGTGCCAGCAGTTTAGACAAGATTGGACAGACTTACACCGGGGAGCTGTTTTTT.

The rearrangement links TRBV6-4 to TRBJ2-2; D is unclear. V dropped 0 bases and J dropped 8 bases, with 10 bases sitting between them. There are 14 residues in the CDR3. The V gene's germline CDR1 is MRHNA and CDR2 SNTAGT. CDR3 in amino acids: CASSDSLGDGELFF. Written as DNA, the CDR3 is TGTGCCAGCAGTGACTCTCTTGGGGATGGGGAGCTGTTTTTT.

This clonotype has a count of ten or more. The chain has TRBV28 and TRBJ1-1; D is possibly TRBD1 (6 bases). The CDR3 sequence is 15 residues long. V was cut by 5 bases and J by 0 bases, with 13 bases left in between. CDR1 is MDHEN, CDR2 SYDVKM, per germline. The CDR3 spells CASSRTAAMNTEAFF. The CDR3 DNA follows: TGTGCCAGCAGTAGGACAGCCGCGATGAACACTGAAGCTTTCTTT.

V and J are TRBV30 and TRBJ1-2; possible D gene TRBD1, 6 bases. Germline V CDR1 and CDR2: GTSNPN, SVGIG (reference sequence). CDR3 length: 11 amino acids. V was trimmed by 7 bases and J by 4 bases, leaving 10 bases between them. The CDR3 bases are TGTGCCTTCGGACAGATCTATGGCTACACCTTC. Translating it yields CAFGQIYGYTF.

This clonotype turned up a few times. The CDR3 DNA is TGCGCCAGCAGCTCATCGGGACAGGGGAACACCGGGGAGCTGTTTTTT. Residues: CASSSSGQGNTGELFF. The V and J genes are TRBV5-1 and TRBJ2-2, with 9 positions matching TRBD1. This CDR3 has 16 residues. The junction had 4 bases not matched to a gene; V was cut back by 3 bases and J by 1 base. Germline V lookup: CDR1 SGHRS, CDR2 YFSETQ.

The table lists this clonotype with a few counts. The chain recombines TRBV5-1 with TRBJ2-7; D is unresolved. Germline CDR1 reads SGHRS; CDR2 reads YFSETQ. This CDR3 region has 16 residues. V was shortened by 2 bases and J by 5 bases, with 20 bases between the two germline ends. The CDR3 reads CASSFGNHDPYNEQYF. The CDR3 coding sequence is TGCGCCAGCAGCTTTGGGAATCACGACCCATATAACGAGCAGTACTTC. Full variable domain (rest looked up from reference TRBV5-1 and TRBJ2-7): KAGVTQTPRYLIKTRGQQVTLSCSPISGHRSVSWYQQTPGQGLQFLFEYFSETQRNKGNFPGRFSGRQFSNSRSEMNVSTLELGDSALYLCASSFGNHDPYNEQYFGPGTRLTVT.

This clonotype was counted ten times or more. The CDR3 reads CASRRQASGELFF. The CDR3 region has the DNA TGTGCCAGCAGGCGACAGGCCTCGGGGGAGCTGTTTTTT. The chain is built from TRBV7-2 and TRBJ2-2; perhaps TRBD1 as D (6 bases). The CDR3 is 13 residues long. The V end was cut by 6 bases, the J end by 8 bases, with 13 bases between. The germline gives CDR1 SGHTA, CDR2 FQGNSA.

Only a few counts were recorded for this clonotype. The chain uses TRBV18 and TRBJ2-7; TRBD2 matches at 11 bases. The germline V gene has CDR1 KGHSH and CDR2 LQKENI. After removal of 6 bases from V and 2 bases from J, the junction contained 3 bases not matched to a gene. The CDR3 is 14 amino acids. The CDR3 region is CASSSTSGAYEQYF. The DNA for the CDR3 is TGTGCCAGCTCGTCGACTAGCGGGGCCTACGAGCAGTACTTC.

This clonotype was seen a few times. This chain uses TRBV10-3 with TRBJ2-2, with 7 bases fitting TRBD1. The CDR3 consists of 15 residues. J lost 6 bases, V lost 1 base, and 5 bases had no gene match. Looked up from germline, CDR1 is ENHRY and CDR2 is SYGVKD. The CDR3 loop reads CAISEFEGGSGELFF. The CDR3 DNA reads TGTGCCATCAGTGAGTTTGAAGGGGGCTCCGGGGAGCTGTTTTTT.

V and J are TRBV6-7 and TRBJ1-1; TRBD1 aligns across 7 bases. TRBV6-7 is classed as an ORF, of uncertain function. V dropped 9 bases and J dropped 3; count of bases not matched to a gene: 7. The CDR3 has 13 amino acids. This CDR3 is CARNRGRDTEAFF. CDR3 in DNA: TGTGCCAGGAACAGGGGAAGGGACACTGAAGCTTTCTTT.

The CDR3 nucleotides are TGTGCCAGCAGTACCATGACTAGCGGGGGGTTCGGTTTTTACGAGCAGTACTTC. Residues: CASSTMTSGGFGFYEQYF. The chain joins TRBV28 to TRBJ2-7; the match to TRBD2 covers 13 bases. V dropped 5 bases and J dropped 4; count of bases not matched to a gene: 14. The CDR3 has 18 residues. Germline V gives CDR1 MDHEN, CDR2 SYDVKM.

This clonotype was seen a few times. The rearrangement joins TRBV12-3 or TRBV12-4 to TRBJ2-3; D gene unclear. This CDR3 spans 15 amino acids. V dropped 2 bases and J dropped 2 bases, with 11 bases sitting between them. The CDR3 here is CASSLTSQPTDTQYF. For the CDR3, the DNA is TGTGCCAGCAGTTTAACCAGTCAGCCCACAGATACGCAGTATTTT.

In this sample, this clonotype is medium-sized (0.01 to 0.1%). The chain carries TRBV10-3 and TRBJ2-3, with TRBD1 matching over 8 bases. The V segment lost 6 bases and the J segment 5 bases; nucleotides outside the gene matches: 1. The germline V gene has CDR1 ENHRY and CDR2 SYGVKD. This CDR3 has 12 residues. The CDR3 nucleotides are TGTGCCATCAGACAGGGGGGAGATACGCAGTATTTT. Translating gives CAIRQGGDTQYF.

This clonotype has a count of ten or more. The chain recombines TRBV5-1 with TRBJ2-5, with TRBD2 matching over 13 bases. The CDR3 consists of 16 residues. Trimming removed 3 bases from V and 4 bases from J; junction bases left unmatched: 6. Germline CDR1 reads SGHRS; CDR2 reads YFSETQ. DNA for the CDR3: TGCGCCAGCAGCTCGAGACTAGCGGGAGGAGGAGAGACCCAGTACTTC. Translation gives CASSSRLAGGGETQYF.

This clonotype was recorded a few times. Here the CDR3 reads CASTGTGGTQYF. CDR3 nucleotide sequence: TGCGCCAGCACCGGAACGGGAGGTACGCAGTATTTT. The J gene is TRBJ2-3, the V gene TRBV5-1; 7 positions match TRBD2. CDR3 length: 12 residues. J was trimmed by 8 bases and V by 6 bases; bases with no gene match: 6. Looked up from germline, CDR1 is SGHRS and CDR2 is YFSETQ.

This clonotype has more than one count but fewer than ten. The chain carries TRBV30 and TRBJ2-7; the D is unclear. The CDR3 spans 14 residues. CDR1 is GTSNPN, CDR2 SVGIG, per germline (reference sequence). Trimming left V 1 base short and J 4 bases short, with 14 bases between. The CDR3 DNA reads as TGTGCCTGGAGTGGCAGCTACAGAGCGTACGAGCAGTACTTC. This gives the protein CAWSGSYRAYEQYF.

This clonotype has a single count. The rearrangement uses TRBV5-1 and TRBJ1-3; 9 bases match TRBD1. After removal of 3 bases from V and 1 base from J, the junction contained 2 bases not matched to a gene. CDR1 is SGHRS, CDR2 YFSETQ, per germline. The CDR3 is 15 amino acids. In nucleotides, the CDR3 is TGCGCCAGCAGCTCGACAGGGGGGTCTGGAAACACCATATATTTT. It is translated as CASSSTGGSGNTIYF.